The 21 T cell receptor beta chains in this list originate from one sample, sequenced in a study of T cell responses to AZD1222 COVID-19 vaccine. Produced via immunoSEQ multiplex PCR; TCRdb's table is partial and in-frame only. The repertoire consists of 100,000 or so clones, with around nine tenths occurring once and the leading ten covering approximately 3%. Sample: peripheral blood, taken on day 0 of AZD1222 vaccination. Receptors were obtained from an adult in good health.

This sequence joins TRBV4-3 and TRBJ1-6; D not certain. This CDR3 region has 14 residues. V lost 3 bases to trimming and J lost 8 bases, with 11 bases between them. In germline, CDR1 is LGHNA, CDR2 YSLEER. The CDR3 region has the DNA TGCGCCAGCAGCCAGTTGGAAAGGGATTCACCCCTCCACTTT. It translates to CASSQLERDSPLHF.

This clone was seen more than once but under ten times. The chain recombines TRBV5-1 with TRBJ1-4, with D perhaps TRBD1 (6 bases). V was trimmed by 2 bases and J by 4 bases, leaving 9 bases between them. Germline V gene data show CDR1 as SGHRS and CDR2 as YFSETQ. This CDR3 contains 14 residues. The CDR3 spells CASSLQGSNEKLFF. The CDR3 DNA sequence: TGCGCCAGCAGCTTACAGGGAAGTAATGAAAAACTGTTTTTT.

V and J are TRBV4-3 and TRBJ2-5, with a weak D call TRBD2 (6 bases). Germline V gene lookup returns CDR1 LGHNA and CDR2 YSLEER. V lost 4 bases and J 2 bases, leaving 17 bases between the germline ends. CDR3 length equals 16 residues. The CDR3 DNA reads TGCGCCAGCAGCCCCGGGACTGTAGGGGATCAAGAGACCCAGTACTTC. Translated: CASSPGTVGDQETQYF.

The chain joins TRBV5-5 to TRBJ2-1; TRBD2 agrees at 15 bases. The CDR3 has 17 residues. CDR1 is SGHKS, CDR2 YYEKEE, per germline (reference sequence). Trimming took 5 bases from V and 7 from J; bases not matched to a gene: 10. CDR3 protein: CASRPPGLAGGYNEQFF. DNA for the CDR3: TGTGCCAGCAGACCGCCGGGACTAGCGGGGGGATATAATGAGCAGTTCTTC.

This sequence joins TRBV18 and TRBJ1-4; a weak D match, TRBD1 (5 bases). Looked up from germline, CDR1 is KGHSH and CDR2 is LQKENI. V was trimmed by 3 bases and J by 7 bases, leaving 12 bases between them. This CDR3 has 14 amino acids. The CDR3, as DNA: TGTGCCAGCTCACCCACGCCAGGGACTGAAAAACTGTTTTTT. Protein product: CASSPTPGTEKLFF.

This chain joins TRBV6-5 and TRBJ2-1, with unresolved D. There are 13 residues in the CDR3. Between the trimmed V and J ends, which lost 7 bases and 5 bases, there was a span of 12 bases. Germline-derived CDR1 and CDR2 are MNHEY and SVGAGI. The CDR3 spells CASILGLNNEQFF. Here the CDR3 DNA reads TGTGCCAGCATCCTAGGGCTCAACAATGAGCAGTTCTTC.

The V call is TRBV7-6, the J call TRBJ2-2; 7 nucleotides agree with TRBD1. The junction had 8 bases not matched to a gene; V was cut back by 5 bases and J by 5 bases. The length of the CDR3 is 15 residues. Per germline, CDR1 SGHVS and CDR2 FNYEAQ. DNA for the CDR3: TGTGCCAGCAGCCCTTCGACAGGGCGAACCGGGGAGCTGTTTTTT. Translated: CASSPSTGRTGELFF.

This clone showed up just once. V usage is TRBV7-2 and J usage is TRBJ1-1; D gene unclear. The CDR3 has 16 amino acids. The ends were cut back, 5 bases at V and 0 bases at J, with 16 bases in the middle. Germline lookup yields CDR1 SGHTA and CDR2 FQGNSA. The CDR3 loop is CASSPTGRWMNTEAFF. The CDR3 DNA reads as TGTGCCAGCAGCCCCACGGGAAGGTGGATGAACACTGAAGCTTTCTTT.

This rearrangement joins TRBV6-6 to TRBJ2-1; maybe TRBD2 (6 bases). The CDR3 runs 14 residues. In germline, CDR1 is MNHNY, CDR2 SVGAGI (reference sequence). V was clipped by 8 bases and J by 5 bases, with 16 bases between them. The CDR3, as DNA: TGTGCCAGCGTGAGGAGGGTTTCGGACAATGAGCAGTTCTTC. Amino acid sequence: CASVRRVSDNEQFF.

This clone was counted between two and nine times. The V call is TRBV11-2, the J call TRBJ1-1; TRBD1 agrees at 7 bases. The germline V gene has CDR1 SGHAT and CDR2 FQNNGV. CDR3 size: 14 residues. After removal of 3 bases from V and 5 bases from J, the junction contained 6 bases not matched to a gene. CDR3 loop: CASSFRDRGTEAFF. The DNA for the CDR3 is TGTGCCAGCAGCTTCCGGGACAGAGGGACTGAAGCTTTCTTT.

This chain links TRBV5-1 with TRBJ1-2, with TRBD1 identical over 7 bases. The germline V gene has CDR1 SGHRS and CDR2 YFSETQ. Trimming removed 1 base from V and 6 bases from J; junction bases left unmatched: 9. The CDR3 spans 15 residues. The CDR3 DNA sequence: TGCGCCAGCAGCTTGACGGGGACAGTACGCAATGGCTACACCTTC. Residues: CASSLTGTVRNGYTF.

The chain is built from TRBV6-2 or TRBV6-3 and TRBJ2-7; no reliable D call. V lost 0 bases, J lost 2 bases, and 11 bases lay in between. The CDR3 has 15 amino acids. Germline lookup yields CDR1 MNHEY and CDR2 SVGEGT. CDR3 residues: CASSYSRRSPYEQYF. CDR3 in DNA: TGTGCCAGCAGTTACTCGAGGCGGAGCCCCTACGAGCAGTACTTC.

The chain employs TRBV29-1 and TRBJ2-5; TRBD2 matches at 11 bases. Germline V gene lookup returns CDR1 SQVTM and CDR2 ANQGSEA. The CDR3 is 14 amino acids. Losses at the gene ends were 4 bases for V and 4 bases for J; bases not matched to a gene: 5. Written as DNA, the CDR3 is TGCAGCGTTGTACTAGCGGGGGCCTCAGAGACCCAGTACTTC. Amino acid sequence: CSVVLAGASETQYF.

CDR3 protein: CASSELRQSYGYTF. The CDR3 nucleotides read TGTGCCAGCAGTGAGTTACGACAGAGCTATGGCTACACCTTC. The rearrangement links TRBV2 to TRBJ1-2; tentatively, D is TRBD1 (5 bases). The germline V gene has CDR1 SNHLY and CDR2 FYNNEI. The CDR3 sequence is 14 residues long. The V and J ends lost 3 bases and 4 bases respectively, with 12 bases between them.

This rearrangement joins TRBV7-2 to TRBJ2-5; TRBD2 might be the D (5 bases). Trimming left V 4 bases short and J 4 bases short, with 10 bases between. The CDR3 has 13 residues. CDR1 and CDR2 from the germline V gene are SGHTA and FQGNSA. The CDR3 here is CASSSRRGETQYF. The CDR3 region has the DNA TGTGCCAGCAGCTCACGACGGGGAGAGACCCAGTACTTC. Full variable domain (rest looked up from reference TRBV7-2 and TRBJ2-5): GAGVSQSPSNKVTEKGKDVELRCDPISGHTALYWYRQSLGQGLEFLIYFQGNSAPDKSGLPSDRFSAERTGGSVSTLTIQRTQQEDSAVYLCASSSRRGETQYFGPGTRLLVL.

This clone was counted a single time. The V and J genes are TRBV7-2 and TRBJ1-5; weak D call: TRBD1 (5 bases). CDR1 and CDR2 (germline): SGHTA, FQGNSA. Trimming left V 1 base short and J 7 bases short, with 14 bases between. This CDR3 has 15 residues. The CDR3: CASSLGGEGFQPQHF. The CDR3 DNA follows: TGTGCCAGCAGCTTAGGAGGGGAGGGGTTCCAGCCCCAGCATTTT.

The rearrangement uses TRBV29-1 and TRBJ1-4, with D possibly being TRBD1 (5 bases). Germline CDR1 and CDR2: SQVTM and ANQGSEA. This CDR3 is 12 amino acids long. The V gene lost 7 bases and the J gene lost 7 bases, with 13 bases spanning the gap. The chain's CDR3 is CSAGPMVEKLFF. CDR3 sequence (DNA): TGCAGCGCAGGGCCGATGGTTGAAAAACTGTTTTTT. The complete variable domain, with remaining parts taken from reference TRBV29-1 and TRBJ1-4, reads SAVISQKPSRDICQRGTSLTIQCQVDSQVTMMFWYRQQPGQSLTLIATANQGSEATYESGFVIDKFPISRPNLTFSTLTVSNMSPEDSSIYLCSAGPMVEKLFFGSGTQLSVL.

The CDR3 region is CATSGGTSNTEAFF. CDR3 DNA sequence: TGTGCCACCAGTGGGGGGACCTCGAACACTGAAGCTTTCTTT. The rearrangement joins TRBV24-1 to TRBJ1-1; tentatively, D is TRBD1 (5 bases). CDR3 length equals 14 residues. CDR1 is KGHDR, CDR2 SFDVKD, per germline. Trimming pared 5 bases from V and 1 base from J, leaving 10 bases between.

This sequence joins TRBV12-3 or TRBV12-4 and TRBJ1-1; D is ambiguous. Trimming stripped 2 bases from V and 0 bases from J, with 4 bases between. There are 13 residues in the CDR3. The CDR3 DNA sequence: TGTGCCAGCAGTTTACCGGTGAACACTGAAGCTTTCTTT. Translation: CASSLPVNTEAFF.

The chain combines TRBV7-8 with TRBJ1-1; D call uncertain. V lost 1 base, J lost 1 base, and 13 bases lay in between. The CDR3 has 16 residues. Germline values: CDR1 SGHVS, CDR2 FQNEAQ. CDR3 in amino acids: CASSLGVGPENTEAFF. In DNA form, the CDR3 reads TGTGCCAGCAGCTTAGGGGTAGGGCCCGAGAACACTGAAGCTTTCTTT. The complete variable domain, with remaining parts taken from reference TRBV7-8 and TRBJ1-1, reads GAGVSQSPRYKVAKRGQDVALRCDPISGHVSLFWYQQALGQGPEFLTYFQNEAQLDKSGLPSDRFFAERPEGSVSTLKIQRTQQEDSAVYLCASSLGVGPENTEAFFGQGTRLTVV.

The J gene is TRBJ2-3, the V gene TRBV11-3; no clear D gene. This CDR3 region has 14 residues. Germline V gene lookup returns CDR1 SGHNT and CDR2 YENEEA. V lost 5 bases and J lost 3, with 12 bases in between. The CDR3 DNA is TGTGCCAGCAGCCTAGGACGGTTTACAGATACGCAGTATTTT. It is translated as CASSLGRFTDTQYF.